Below are 15 T cell receptor beta chains sequenced from a single sample in a study of Ad26.COV2.S vaccination and SARS-CoV-2 variants. Using immunoSEQ multiplex PCR, the repertoire was profiled, and TCRdb retains in-frame clones only, with some absent. The table shows fewer than 400,000 clones, with 90% occurring only once. Sample treatment: over 15 received Ad26.COV2.S at low or high dose, single or two shots; 5 received placebo; per-sample allocation not given. Material that was analyzed had been drawn on day 63 after the first vaccine or placebo injection. The specimen was peripheral blood, collected in a trial of Ad26.COV2.S vaccine versus placebo. The receptors derive from a person between 18 and 65 years old who received the Ad26.COV2.S COVID-19 vaccine or a placebo.

The chain is built from TRBV2 and TRBJ2-7; 7 nucleotides match TRBD1. The J segment lost 3 bases and the V segment lost 6 bases, leaving 5 bases of the junction unmatched. This CDR3 comprises 13 residues. CDR1 is SNHLY, CDR2 FYNNEI, per germline. DNA for the CDR3: TGTGCCAGCAGGGGGGACAGTCTCTACGAGCAGTACTTC. The encoded protein is CASRGDSLYEQYF.

In DNA form, the CDR3 reads TGTGCCAGCAGCCCGGACAGGGGGGTATGGGATACGCAGTATTTT. Translating gives CASSPDRGVWDTQYF. V is TRBV11-3 and J is TRBJ2-3, with 10 bases aligning to TRBD1. Germline V gene sequence: CDR1 SGHNT, CDR2 YENEEA. Trimming cost V 5 bases and J 6 bases; bases outside gene matches: 8. The CDR3 has 15 residues.

The V and J genes are TRBV19 and TRBJ1-4; tentative D call: TRBD1 (6 bases). With 7 bases removed from V and 5 bases from J, the gap between germline ends came to 23 bases. Germline values: CDR1 LNHDA, CDR2 SQIVND (reference sequence). The CDR3 is made up of 17 amino acids. The CDR3 protein is CASTIGRTAHSNEKLFF. The DNA for the CDR3 is TGTGCCAGTACCATCGGGCGGACAGCCCACTCCAATGAAAAACTGTTTTTT.

The rearrangement uses TRBV5-5 and TRBJ2-7; D perhaps matches TRBD2 (5 bases). V was shortened by 0 bases and J by 2 bases, with 12 bases between the two germline ends. The CDR3 runs to 15 residues. Germline V lookup: CDR1 SGHKS, CDR2 YYEKEE (reference sequence). The CDR3 DNA is TGTGCCAGCAGCTTGGGTGTGACGGGGACCTACGAGCAGTACGTC. It yields the protein CASSLGVTGTYEQYV.

J is TRBJ2-6 and V is TRBV7-2; weak D call: TRBD1 (6 bases). The V gene's germline CDR1 is SGHTA and CDR2 FQGNSA. This CDR3 has 15 amino acids. V lost 2 bases to trimming and J lost 2 bases, with 7 bases between them. The CDR3 DNA reads as TGTGCCAGCAGCTTATGGACAGCTGGGGCCAACGTCCTGACTTTC. Its translation is CASSLWTAGANVLTF.

J is TRBJ1-2 and V is TRBV3-1 (or the pseudogene TRBV3-2), with a possible D match to TRBD1 (6 bases). The CDR3 extends over 14 amino acids. Trimming took 0 bases from V and 8 from J, leaving 13 bases between them. Germline V lookup: CDR1 LGHDT, CDR2 YNNKEL (reference sequence). CDR3 protein: CASSQDRGAEGYTF. The CDR3 nucleotides are TGTGCCAGCAGCCAAGACCGGGGGGCTGAGGGCTACACCTTC.

The chain recombines TRBV6-2 or TRBV6-3 with TRBJ2-2; TRBD1 agrees at 9 bases. The CDR3 extends over 16 amino acids. With V trimmed by 0 bases and J by 6 bases, 5 bases remained unmatched. Germline V CDR1 and CDR2: MNHEY, SVGEGT. CDR3 in DNA: TGTGCCAGCAGTTACTCGGGACAGGGTCTTTCCGGGGAGCTGTTTTTT. It translates to CASSYSGQGLSGELFF.

CDR3 DNA: TGCGCCAGCAGCCCGGGACAGATGAACACTGAAGCTTTCTTT. It encodes CASSPGQMNTEAFF. The rearrangement joins TRBV5-1 to TRBJ1-1, with 7 bases lining up with TRBD1. In germline, CDR1 is SGHRS, CDR2 YFSETQ. The CDR3 covers 14 residues. J gave up 0 bases and V 4 bases, and 3 bases lay outside the gene matches. The full variable domain, its missing parts supplied by reference TRBV5-1 and TRBJ1-1, is KAGVTQTPRYLIKTRGQQVTLSCSPISGHRSVSWYQQTPGQGLQFLFEYFSETQRNKGNFPGRFSGRQFSNSRSEMNVSTLELGDSALYLCASSPGQMNTEAFFGQGTRLTVV.

The CDR3 region is CASSQVAGNYGYTF. For the CDR3, the DNA is TGCGCCAGCAGCCAAGTGGCGGGGAACTATGGCTACACCTTC. The V call is TRBV4-3, the J call TRBJ1-2; the D is unclear. This CDR3 spans 14 amino acids. Per the germline V gene, CDR1 is LGHNA and CDR2 is YSLEER. V was clipped by 1 base and J by 2 bases, with 8 bases between them.

This clone appeared a single time. In DNA, the CDR3 is TGCGCCAGCTCTAAGCGGGGGGGCGGCGACTATGGCTACACCTTC. Amino acids: CASSKRGGGDYGYTF. The J gene is TRBJ1-2, the V gene TRBV4-3; a possible D gene is TRBD1 (6 bases). Deletions cut 8 bases from V and 3 bases from J, with 19 bases between. The germline gives CDR1 LGHNA, CDR2 YSLEER. This CDR3 comprises 15 residues.

The V call is TRBV29-1, the J call TRBJ2-1, with D perhaps matching TRBD2 (6 bases). V was clipped by 7 bases and J by 5 bases, with 21 bases between them. This CDR3 has 15 amino acids. Germline values: CDR1 SQVTM, CDR2 ANQGSEA. The CDR3 coding sequence is TGCAGCGCCATGGTTGGGAGCGGGCTCAACAATGAGCAGTTCTTC. Translation: CSAMVGSGLNNEQFF.

This chain uses TRBV6-5 with TRBJ2-1; perhaps TRBD2 as D (7 bases). The CDR3 sequence is 14 residues long. Germline CDR1 MNHEY, CDR2 SVGAGI. The V gene lost 7 bases and the J gene lost 5 bases, with 15 bases spanning the gap. CDR3 DNA sequence: TGTGCCAGCACCATGGGGGGGGCCCACAATGAGCAGTTCTTC. Translation gives CASTMGGAHNEQFF.

The genes are TRBV27 and TRBJ2-7, with D tentatively TRBD2 (7 bases). The CDR3 has 15 residues. V gave up 3 bases and J gave up 1 base, with 13 bases separating them. CDR1 and CDR2 (germline): MNHEY, SMNVEV (reference sequence). CDR3 region: CASSFWGGASYEQYF. The DNA for the CDR3 is TGTGCCAGCAGTTTCTGGGGGGGGGCTTCCTACGAGCAGTACTTC.

This rearrangement joins TRBV7-3 to TRBJ2-1; D may correspond to TRBD1 or TRBD2 (8 bases each). From germline, CDR1 is SGHTA and CDR2 FQGTGA. CDR3 length: 16 amino acids. The ends were cut back, 5 bases at V and 7 bases at J, with 21 bases in the middle. The CDR3 nucleotides read TGTGCCAGCAGCCCCCGGGGGGGGACAGGAGGAAATGAGCAGTTCTTC. Translating gives CASSPRGGTGGNEQFF.

This clone was observed a single time. CDR3 nucleotide sequence: TGTGCCAGCAGCTTGGAGACAGCCTTGACCGGGGAGCTGTTTTTT. It encodes CASSLETALTGELFF. The chain employs TRBV7-2 and TRBJ2-2; a weak D match, TRBD1 (5 bases). This CDR3 spans 15 amino acids. Trimming removed 3 bases from V and 5 bases from J, with 13 bases in between. Germline loops: CDR1 SGHTA, CDR2 FQGNSA.